This TCR beta chain was captured in a study of a mutant IDH1 vaccine in newly diagnosed glioma. Whole-study results and caveats: Pseudoprogression looked unconnected to shifts in top peripheral T cell clonotypes.

The V end lost 8 bases, the J end lost 3 bases, and 7 bases lay between the germline ends. The CDR3 length is 11 residues. Germline V CDR1 and CDR2: LNHDA, SQIVND (reference sequence). Noted time point: baseline, week 1 (first vaccination visit). Treatment indicated: pre-vaccination baseline after standard-of-care therapy. Comment on this clone: Its antigen is not known.

The data were produced by immunoSEQ multiplex PCR, yet TCRdb's version contains in-frame clones alone and is incomplete. The profile shows tens of thousands of clones, over 70% of them singletons. The input for sequencing was PBMCs, taken from a glioma patient treated with radiotherapy, temozolomide or both. The receptor comes from a man aged 40-49 years with glioma. Some clones in this sample may be carry-over from other donors' samples. This chain links TRBV19 with TRBJ1-1; unclear D gene. The CDR3 here is CASQTYTEAFF. CDR3 nucleotides: TGTGCCAGTCAGACATACACTGAAGCTTTCTTT.